These T cell receptor beta chains were read from a single sample in a study of cytomegalovirus exposure and HLA in healthy donors. TCRdb keeps only in-frame clones here, not all; method: immunoSEQ multiplex PCR. The sample has 280,000 or so clones, 70% to 90% seen once; the top ten hold about 0.99%. Sequences were obtained from PBMCs. The receptors shown here come from a young woman in good health and CMV-seronegative. Each CDR3 is given with its conserved first and last residue. D genes are given only for firm matches. The listing skips clone size in some rows; elsewhere it reads once, few, many or a size class.

CDR3 length: 17
clone size: once
V gene: TRBV5-1
J gene: TRBJ2-7
D gene: TRBD2
CDR3 protein: CASSLGGLAGGHDEQYF
CDR3 DNA: TGCGCCAGCAGCTTGGGGGGACTAGCGGGAGGTCACGACGAGCAGTACTTC

CDR3 length: 14
clone size: NA
V gene: TRBV11-2
J gene: TRBJ2-7
D gene: TRBD1
CDR3 protein: CASSLTGVPYEQYF
CDR3 DNA: TGTGCCAGCAGCCTGACAGGGGTCCCCTACGAGCAGTACTTC

CDR3 length: 16
clone size: NA
V gene: TRBV2
J gene: TRBJ2-2
D gene: TRBD2
CDR3 protein: CASSETSGRGNGELFF
CDR3 DNA: TGTGCCAGCAGTGAAACTAGCGGGAGGGGAAACGGGGAGCTGTTTTTT

CDR3 length: 15
clone size: NA
V gene: TRBV30
J gene: TRBJ1-6
D gene: TRBD1
CDR3 protein: CAWSHRTGRRSPLHF
CDR3 DNA: TGTGCCTGGAGCCATCGGACAGGGAGGCGATCACCCCTCCACTTT

CDR3 length: 14
clone size: NA
V gene: TRBV13
J gene: TRBJ1-4
D gene: NA
CDR3 protein: CASSLSSGYEKLFF
CDR3 DNA: TGTGCCAGCAGCTTGTCATCAGGGTATGAAAAACTGTTTTTT

CDR3 length: 15
clone size: NA
V gene: TRBV7-6
J gene: TRBJ1-4
D gene: TRBD1
CDR3 protein: CASSPQGGTNEKLFF
CDR3 DNA: TGTGCCAGCAGCCCCCAGGGGGGTACTAATGAAAAACTGTTTTTT

CDR3 length: 12
clone size: NA
V gene: TRBV19
J gene: TRBJ2-5
D gene: NA
CDR3 protein: CASQGGPETQYF
CDR3 DNA: TGTGCCAGTCAGGGGGGACCAGAGACCCAGTACTTC

CDR3 length: 17
clone size: once
V gene: TRBV9
J gene: TRBJ1-1
D gene: NA
CDR3 protein: CASSVVKVSGFNTEAFF
CDR3 DNA: TGTGCCAGCAGCGTAGTTAAGGTTTCGGGGTTCAACACTGAAGCTTTCTTT

CDR3 length: 14
clone size: NA
V gene: TRBV28
J gene: TRBJ1-1
D gene: NA
CDR3 protein: CASSFWAANTEAFF
CDR3 DNA: TGTGCCAGCAGTTTTTGGGCAGCGAACACTGAAGCTTTCTTT

CDR3 length: 13
clone size: NA
V gene: TRBV28
J gene: TRBJ2-7
D gene: NA
CDR3 protein: CASSFGTPPEQYF
CDR3 DNA: TGTGCCAGCAGTTTTGGCACCCCCCCCGAGCAGTACTTC

CDR3 length: 14
clone size: NA
V gene: TRBV2
J gene: TRBJ1-5
D gene: TRBD1
CDR3 protein: CASRGTVSNQPQHF
CDR3 DNA: TGTGCCAGCAGAGGGACAGTTAGCAATCAGCCCCAGCATTTT

CDR3 length: 13
clone size: NA
V gene: TRBV7-3
J gene: TRBJ2-6
D gene: NA
CDR3 protein: CASSFSGANVLTF
CDR3 DNA: TGTGCCAGCAGCTTCAGTGGGGCCAACGTCCTGACTTTC

CDR3 length: 15
clone size: NA
V gene: TRBV30
J gene: TRBJ2-1
D gene: TRBD2
CDR3 protein: CAWSVGRGVYNEQFF
CDR3 DNA: TGTGCCTGGAGTGTGGGGCGGGGGGTATACAATGAGCAGTTCTTC

CDR3 length: 18
clone size: NA
V gene: TRBV9
J gene: TRBJ1-5
D gene: NA
CDR3 protein: CASSVEGEQGSSNQPQHF
CDR3 DNA: TGTGCCAGCAGCGTAGAGGGGGAACAGGGAAGTAGCAATCAGCCCCAGCATTTT

CDR3 length: 15
clone size: NA
V gene: TRBV28
J gene: TRBJ2-3
D gene: TRBD2
CDR3 protein: CASSGTSGFTDTQYF
CDR3 DNA: TGTGCCAGCAGCGGGACTAGCGGTTTCACAGATACGCAGTATTTT

CDR3 length: 14
clone size: NA
V gene: TRBV6-1
J gene: TRBJ1-1
D gene: TRBD1
CDR3 protein: CASRVTGSGTEAFF
CDR3 DNA: TGTGCCAGCAGAGTGACAGGGTCGGGGACTGAAGCTTTCTTT

CDR3 length: 16
clone size: NA
V gene: TRBV28
J gene: TRBJ2-7
D gene: TRBD2
CDR3 protein: CASKTPGTSGSYEQYF
CDR3 DNA: TGTGCCAGCAAAACCCCCGGGACTAGCGGATCCTACGAGCAGTACTTC

CDR3 length: 15
clone size: NA
V gene: TRBV9
J gene: TRBJ2-7
D gene: NA
CDR3 protein: CASSVGEGPRGEQYF
CDR3 DNA: TGTGCCAGCAGCGTAGGAGAAGGACCCAGAGGGGAGCAGTACTTC

CDR3 length: 15
clone size: NA
V gene: TRBV5-1
J gene: TRBJ2-7
D gene: TRBD1
CDR3 protein: CASSFPGQGAGEQYF
CDR3 DNA: TGCGCCAGCAGCTTTCCAGGACAGGGGGCGGGGGAGCAGTACTTC

CDR3 length: 15
clone size: NA
V gene: TRBV27
J gene: TRBJ2-7
D gene: TRBD2
CDR3 protein: CASSYGLAGINEQYF
CDR3 DNA: TGTGCCAGCAGTTACGGACTAGCGGGAATCAACGAGCAGTACTTC

CDR3 length: 15
clone size: few
V gene: TRBV4-2
J gene: TRBJ1-2
D gene: TRBD1
CDR3 protein: CASSQSGQGQGGYTF
CDR3 DNA: TGTGCCAGCAGCCAGTCGGGACAGGGCCAGGGTGGCTACACCTTC

CDR3 length: 13
clone size: NA
V gene: TRBV18
J gene: TRBJ1-2
D gene: TRBD1
CDR3 protein: CASSGQGSYGYTF
CDR3 DNA: TGTGCCAGCTCTGGACAGGGGAGCTATGGCTACACCTTC

CDR3 length: 16
clone size: NA
V gene: TRBV11-2
J gene: TRBJ2-2
D gene: NA
CDR3 protein: CASSFTPWGGTGELFF
CDR3 DNA: TGTGCCAGCAGCTTCACTCCTTGGGGCGGCACCGGGGAGCTGTTTTTT

CDR3 length: 16
clone size: NA
V gene: TRBV28
J gene: TRBJ2-7
D gene: NA
CDR3 protein: CASSYSFGQGNYEQYF
CDR3 DNA: TGTGCCAGCAGCTACAGTTTTGGGCAAGGAAACTACGAGCAGTACTTC

CDR3 length: 17
clone size: NA
V gene: TRBV28
J gene: TRBJ1-3
D gene: TRBD1
CDR3 protein: CASSFMAGGAYGNTIYF
CDR3 DNA: TGTGCCAGCAGTTTTATGGCAGGGGGCGCCTATGGAAACACCATATATTTT

CDR3 length: 14
clone size: NA
V gene: TRBV7-2
J gene: TRBJ2-3
D gene: TRBD2
CDR3 protein: CASSYSGSTDTQYF
CDR3 DNA: TGTGCCAGCAGCTATAGCGGGAGCACAGATACGCAGTATTTT

CDR3 length: 11
clone size: NA
V gene: TRBV7-8
J gene: TRBJ2-5
D gene: NA
CDR3 protein: CAIAYQETQYF
CDR3 DNA: TGTGCCATAGCGTACCAAGAGACCCAGTACTTC

CDR3 length: 14
clone size: once
V gene: TRBV25-1
J gene: TRBJ1-5
D gene: NA
CDR3 protein: CASAGGQGPQPQHF
CDR3 DNA: TGTGCCAGCGCCGGGGGGCAGGGGCCGCAGCCCCAGCATTTT

CDR3 length: 14
clone size: NA
V gene: TRBV9
J gene: TRBJ2-4
D gene: NA
CDR3 protein: CASSVEGRRGIQYF
CDR3 DNA: TGTGCCAGCAGCGTAGAGGGTAGGAGGGGCATTCAGTACTTC

CDR3 length: 16
clone size: NA
V gene: TRBV9
J gene: TRBJ2-1
D gene: TRBD2
CDR3 protein: CASSVEGSGVYNEQFF
CDR3 DNA: TGTGCCAGCAGCGTAGAGGGTAGCGGGGTTTACAATGAGCAGTTCTTC

CDR3 length: 13
clone size: NA
V gene: TRBV5-6
J gene: TRBJ1-2
D gene: NA
CDR3 protein: CASSLARGYGYTF
CDR3 DNA: TGTGCCAGCAGCTTGGCCCGGGGGTATGGCTACACCTTC

CDR3 length: 14
clone size: NA
V gene: TRBV10-1
J gene: TRBJ2-1
D gene: NA
CDR3 protein: CASSDHLRAGEQFF
CDR3 DNA: TGCGCCAGCAGTGACCACCTAAGAGCCGGTGAGCAGTTCTTC

CDR3 length: 17
clone size: once
V gene: TRBV7-8
J gene: TRBJ2-1
D gene: TRBD2
CDR3 protein: CASSLALGLAGYNEQFF
CDR3 DNA: TGTGCCAGCAGCTTAGCCTTAGGGCTAGCGGGTTACAATGAGCAGTTCTTC

CDR3 length: 16
clone size: once
V gene: TRBV28
J gene: TRBJ2-1
D gene: TRBD2
CDR3 protein: CASSKTSGGTYNEQFF
CDR3 DNA: TGTGCCAGCAGTAAGACTAGCGGGGGTACCTACAATGAGCAGTTCTTC

CDR3 length: 14
clone size: NA
V gene: TRBV11-1
J gene: TRBJ1-1
D gene: NA
CDR3 protein: CASSTDSMNTEAFF
CDR3 DNA: TGTGCCAGCAGCACGGACAGCATGAACACTGAAGCTTTCTTT

CDR3 length: 14
clone size: NA
V gene: TRBV5-4
J gene: TRBJ1-1
D gene: NA
CDR3 protein: CASSPTAKNTEAFF
CDR3 DNA: TGTGCCAGCAGCCCGACAGCAAAGAACACTGAAGCTTTCTTT

CDR3 length: 15
clone size: NA
V gene: TRBV7-3
J gene: TRBJ1-6
D gene: NA
CDR3 protein: CASSFTNRENSPLHF
CDR3 DNA: TGTGCCAGCAGCTTCACAAACAGGGAGAATTCACCCCTCCACTTT

CDR3 length: 16
clone size: NA
V gene: TRBV27
J gene: TRBJ2-3
D gene: NA
CDR3 protein: CASSFRSMLSTDTQYF
CDR3 DNA: TGTGCCAGCAGTTTCCGGTCTATGCTTAGCACAGATACGCAGTATTTT

CDR3 length: 15
clone size: NA
V gene: TRBV19
J gene: TRBJ1-2
D gene: NA
CDR3 protein: CASSIGTGDSYGYTF
CDR3 DNA: TGTGCCAGTAGTATAGGCACGGGAGACTCCTATGGCTACACCTTC

CDR3 length: 15
clone size: NA
V gene: TRBV5-4
J gene: TRBJ1-2
D gene: NA
CDR3 protein: CASSLTGDRINGYTF
CDR3 DNA: TGTGCCAGCAGCTTAACAGGAGACAGGATAAATGGCTACACCTTC

CDR3 length: 15
clone size: NA
V gene: TRBV2
J gene: TRBJ2-5
D gene: NA
CDR3 protein: CASSEDSGSQETQYF
CDR3 DNA: TGTGCCAGCAGTGAGGATAGCGGCTCTCAAGAGACCCAGTACTTC